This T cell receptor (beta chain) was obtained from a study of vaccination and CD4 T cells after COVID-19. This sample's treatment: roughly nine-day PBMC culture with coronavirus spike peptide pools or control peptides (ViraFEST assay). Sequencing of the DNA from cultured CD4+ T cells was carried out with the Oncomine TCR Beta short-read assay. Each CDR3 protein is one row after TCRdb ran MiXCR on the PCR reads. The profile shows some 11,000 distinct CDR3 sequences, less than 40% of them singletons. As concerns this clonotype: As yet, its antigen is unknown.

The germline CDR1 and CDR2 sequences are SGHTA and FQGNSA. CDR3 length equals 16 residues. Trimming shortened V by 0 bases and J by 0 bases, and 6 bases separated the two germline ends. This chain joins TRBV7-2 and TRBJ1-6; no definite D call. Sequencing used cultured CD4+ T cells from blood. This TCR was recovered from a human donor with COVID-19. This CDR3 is CASSLAGNSYNSPLHF. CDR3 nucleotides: TGTGCCAGCAGCTTAGCCGGGAACTCCTATAATTCACCCCTCCACTTT.